Listed below are T cell receptor beta chains from one sample, sequenced in a study of response to subunit inactivated influenza vaccine. Each CDR3 protein gets one entry after TCRdb re-called the RT-PCR reads with MiXCR. The table shows 750,000 to 850,000 distinct CDR3 sequences, with roughly 20% occurring only once. Material: PBMCs from blood, obtained roughly 5 days after vaccination. The receptors were sampled from a man aged 45-65 years who received an inactivated influenza vaccine. CDR3s include the opening cysteine and the closing phenylalanine or tryptophan. Fields, in order: D gene, CDR3 length, J gene, V gene, clone size, CDR3 protein, CDR3 DNA. D genes are given only for firm matches. The size entry is marked missing in some rows and otherwise reads once, few, many or a size class.

D: TRBD1; length: 20; J: TRBJ2-7; V: TRBV29-1; size: many; CDR3: CSVLGEDRGGGQGHSYEQYF; DNA: TGCAGCGTCCTCGGGGAAGACAGGGGGGGCGGCCAAGGCCATTCCTACGAGCAGTACTTC
D: TRBD1; length: 12; J: TRBJ1-2; V: TRBV5-1; size: many; CDR3: CASSPTGDGYTF; DNA: TGCGCCAGCAGTCCGACAGGGGATGGCTACACCTTC
D: -; length: 16; J: TRBJ2-1; V: TRBV19; size: -; CDR3: CASSIGTRGAYNEQFF; DNA: TGTGCCAGTAGTATAGGGACACGGGGAGCATACAATGAGCAGTTCTTC
D: -; length: 14; J: TRBJ2-5; V: TRBV10-2; size: -; CDR3: CASRRGKGQETQYF; DNA: TGCGCCAGCAGGAGGGGGAAAGGGCAAGAGACCCAGTACTTC
D: TRBD1; length: 16; J: TRBJ2-3; V: TRBV4-3; size: many; CDR3: CASSQAGTGRGDTQYF; DNA: TGCGCCAGCAGCCAAGCTGGGACAGGGCGGGGAGATACGCAGTATTTT
D: -; length: 12; J: TRBJ2-1; V: TRBV20-1; size: -; CDR3: CSGRGWRNEQFF; DNA: TGCAGTGGGCGAGGGTGGAGAAATGAGCAGTTCTTC
D: -; length: 16; J: TRBJ2-7; V: TRBV7-2; size: -; CDR3: CASSLVGAAGSYEQYF; DNA: TGTGCCAGCAGCTTAGTGGGGGCAGCGGGTTCCTACGAGCAGTACTTC
D: TRBD1; length: 14; J: TRBJ1-2; V: TRBV6-1; size: -; CDR3: CASSRGTGGYGYTF; DNA: TGTGCCAGCAGTAGGGGGACAGGAGGCTATGGCTACACCTTC
D: -; length: 15; J: TRBJ2-3; V: TRBV9; size: -; CDR3: CASSAGPGGTDTQYF; DNA: TGTGCCAGCAGCGCGGGACCCGGCGGCACAGATACGCAGTATTTT
D: TRBD2; length: 15; J: TRBJ2-1; V: TRBV6-2/TRBV6-3; size: -; CDR3: CASSLASGRVGEQFF; DNA: TGTGCCAGCAGTTTGGCTAGCGGTCGGGTAGGGGAGCAGTTCTTC
D: -; length: 13; J: TRBJ2-4; V: TRBV29-1; size: many; CDR3: CSVEEGAKNIQYF; DNA: TGCAGCGTTGAAGAGGGGGCCAAAAACATTCAGTACTTC
D: TRBD1; length: 12; J: TRBJ1-4; V: TRBV7-2; size: -; CDR3: CASSLDRGKLFF; DNA: TGTGCCAGCAGCTTGGACAGGGGGAAACTGTTTTTT
D: -; length: 15; J: TRBJ2-3; V: TRBV6-1; size: few; CDR3: CASSGRGGGTDTQYF; DNA: TGTGCCAGCAGTGGCAGGGGCGGGGGCACAGATACGCAGTATTTT
D: -; length: 15; J: TRBJ2-7; V: TRBV7-2; size: few; CDR3: CASGSYRPASYEQYF; DNA: TGTGCCAGCGGATCTTACAGGCCCGCCTCCTACGAGCAGTACTTC
D: TRBD1; length: 13; J: TRBJ1-6; V: TRBV27; size: -; CDR3: CASRADRASPLHF; DNA: TGTGCCAGCAGAGCGGACAGGGCTTCACCCCTCCACTTT
D: -; length: 14; J: TRBJ1-2; V: TRBV24-1; size: few; CDR3: CATSDLDGLYGYTF; DNA: TGTGCCACCAGTGATTTAGACGGACTCTATGGCTACACCTTC
D: TRBD2; length: 18; J: TRBJ2-1; V: TRBV12-3/TRBV12-4; size: -; CDR3: CASSSGTSGHLTYNEQFF; DNA: TGTGCCAGCAGTTCCGGGACTAGCGGCCACCTTACCTACAATGAGCAGTTCTTC
D: -; length: 15; J: TRBJ1-4; V: TRBV7-8; size: -; CDR3: CASSLVSGTKGELFF; DNA: TGTGCCAGCAGCTTAGTTTCCGGGACCAAAGGAGAACTGTTTTTT
D: -; length: 15; J: TRBJ2-5; V: TRBV28; size: few; CDR3: CASSLNGRPQETQYF; DNA: TGTGCCAGCAGTTTAAATGGAAGGCCCCAAGAGACCCAGTACTTC
D: TRBD1; length: 12; J: TRBJ2-5; V: TRBV20-1; size: -; CDR3: CSAKDRVGTQYF; DNA: TGCAGTGCTAAAGACAGGGTGGGGACCCAGTACTTC
D: -; length: 13; J: TRBJ2-7; V: TRBV29-1; size: many; CDR3: CSVGLGARYEQYF; DNA: TGCAGCGTTGGGTTGGGGGCCAGGTACGAGCAGTACTTC
D: TRBD2; length: 14; J: TRBJ2-5; V: TRBV29-1; size: few; CDR3: CSVAIGRAGETQYF; DNA: TGCAGCGTTGCAATCGGGAGGGCCGGAGAGACCCAGTACTTC
D: TRBD2; length: 16; J: TRBJ2-3; V: TRBV4-3; size: few; CDR3: CASSQDWASGRPTQYF; DNA: TGCGCCAGCAGCCAAGATTGGGCTAGCGGGAGACCTACGCAGTATTTT
D: -; length: 11; J: TRBJ1-1; V: TRBV29-1; size: few; CDR3: CSVVANTEAFF; DNA: TGCAGCGTTGTGGCGAACACTGAAGCTTTCTTT
D: -; length: 13; J: TRBJ2-2; V: TRBV7-2; size: many; CDR3: CASSFYGTGELFF; DNA: TGTGCCAGCAGCTTTTACGGGACCGGGGAGCTGTTTTTT
D: -; length: 14; J: TRBJ2-2; V: TRBV12-3/TRBV12-4; size: few; CDR3: CASSRLQNTGELFF; DNA: TGTGCCAGCAGTCGTCTTCAGAACACCGGGGAGCTGTTTTTT
D: -; length: 13; J: TRBJ2-7; V: TRBV29-1; size: many; CDR3: CSVHRGQTGEQYF; DNA: TGCAGCGTGCACCGGGGGCAGACGGGCGAGCAGTACTTC
D: -; length: 13; J: TRBJ2-3; V: TRBV10-3; size: many; CDR3: CAISGRDGDTQYF; DNA: TGTGCCATCAGTGGCAGGGACGGAGATACGCAGTATTTT
D: TRBD1; length: 15; J: TRBJ1-4; V: TRBV20-1; size: few; CDR3: CSASRTGGNNEKLFF; DNA: TGCAGTGCTTCCCGGACAGGGGGAAATAATGAAAAACTGTTTTTT
D: -; length: 14; J: TRBJ2-5; V: TRBV6-2/TRBV6-3; size: -; CDR3: CASSYSSSRETQYF; DNA: TGTGCCAGCAGTTACTCTTCTAGCCGAGAGACCCAGTACTTC
D: TRBD1; length: 14; J: TRBJ1-5; V: TRBV2; size: few; CDR3: CASNAGTGNQPQHF; DNA: TGTGCCAGCAACGCCGGGACAGGGAATCAGCCCCAGCATTTT
D: TRBD1; length: 15; J: TRBJ2-7; V: TRBV20-1; size: many; CDR3: CSARDWDRGTYEQYF; DNA: TGCAGTGCTAGAGATTGGGACAGGGGAACCTACGAGCAGTACTTC
D: -; length: 15; J: TRBJ2-1; V: TRBV11-2; size: -; CDR3: CASSSGRSVHNEQFF; DNA: TGTGCCAGCAGCTCGGGACGCTCGGTCCACAATGAGCAGTTCTTC
D: -; length: 13; J: TRBJ2-2; V: TRBV12-3/TRBV12-4; size: few; CDR3: CASSRTVNGELFF; DNA: TGTGCCAGCAGCCGCACGGTGAACGGGGAGCTGTTTTTT
D: -; length: 13; J: TRBJ2-2; V: TRBV3-1; size: -; CDR3: CASSQEPGTALFF; DNA: TGTGCCAGCAGCCAGGAACCCGGGACTGCGCTGTTTTTT
D: -; length: 12; J: TRBJ2-7; V: TRBV20-1; size: few; CDR3: CSANEVTYEQYF; DNA: TGCAGTGCTAACGAAGTGACCTACGAGCAGTACTTC
D: -; length: 13; J: TRBJ2-5; V: TRBV29-1; size: many; CDR3: CSAFHRGQETQYF; DNA: TGCAGCGCCTTCCACAGAGGACAAGAGACCCAGTACTTC
D: -; length: 13; J: TRBJ2-3; V: TRBV9; size: -; CDR3: CASSRAGVDTQYF; DNA: TGTGCCAGCAGCAGGGCAGGGGTGGATACGCAGTATTTT
D: TRBD1; length: 16; J: TRBJ2-3; V: TRBV12-3/TRBV12-4; size: few; CDR3: CASSPRQGWGTDTQYF; DNA: TGTGCCAGCAGTCCGCGACAGGGATGGGGAACAGATACGCAGTATTTT
D: -; length: 15; J: TRBJ2-5; V: TRBV20-1; size: -; CDR3: CSARARALFRETQYF; DNA: TGCAGTGCTAGGGCCAGGGCCCTCTTCCGGGAGACCCAGTACTTC
D: TRBD2; length: 17; J: TRBJ2-1; V: TRBV6-1; size: few; CDR3: CASKGTSGGDRYNEQFF; DNA: TGTGCCAGCAAAGGGACTAGCGGGGGGGATAGGTACAATGAGCAGTTCTTC
D: -; length: 15; J: TRBJ2-1; V: TRBV11-2; size: -; CDR3: CASSPWTGVYNEQFF; DNA: TGTGCCAGCAGCCCGTGGACCGGGGTCTACAATGAGCAGTTCTTC
D: TRBD1; length: 15; J: TRBJ2-4; V: TRBV2; size: -; CDR3: CASSRQGSTKNIQYF; DNA: TGTGCCAGCAGTCGACAGGGGTCGACCAAAAACATTCAGTACTTC
D: TRBD2; length: 16; J: TRBJ2-1; V: TRBV4-3; size: -; CDR3: CASSRRLAFAYNEQFF; DNA: TGCGCCAGCAGCCGGCGACTAGCGTTCGCCTACAATGAGCAGTTCTTC
D: TRBD1; length: 17; J: TRBJ2-1; V: TRBV6-2/TRBV6-3; size: few; CDR3: CASSWDRGSSSYNEQFF; DNA: TGTGCCAGCAGTTGGGACAGGGGCTCGAGCTCCTACAATGAGCAGTTCTTC
D: TRBD1; length: 15; J: TRBJ2-7; V: TRBV20-1; size: few; CDR3: CSARGGWDRVGEQYF; DNA: TGCAGTGCTAGAGGGGGGTGGGACAGGGTCGGGGAGCAGTACTTC
D: -; length: 12; J: TRBJ2-1; V: TRBV12-3/TRBV12-4; size: many; CDR3: CASSLKGNWQFF; DNA: TGTGCCAGCAGTTTAAAGGGGAATTGGCAGTTCTTC
D: TRBD2; length: 19; J: TRBJ2-5; V: TRBV11-2; size: -; CDR3: CASSFSGTSGVTIQETQYF; DNA: TGTGCCAGCAGCTTCTCCGGGACTAGCGGGGTCACAATTCAAGAGACCCAGTACTTC
D: -; length: 15; J: TRBJ1-6; V: TRBV20-1; size: -; CDR3: CSARHGEFYNSPLHF; DNA: TGCAGTGCTAGGCACGGGGAATTCTATAATTCACCCCTCCACTTT